This is a list of T cell receptor beta chains from one sample in a study of memory CD8 T cells in hepatitis C reinfection. Clones were read by immunoSEQ multiplex PCR, and TCRdb kept only the in-frame ones, dropping some. The repertoire includes about 47,000 clones, around 89% of them detected once, and approximately 1.2% sits in the top ten. The specimen was naive CD8+ T cells sorted from blood. These receptors all stem from a man younger than 35 with hepatitis C virus infection. Both conserved end residues are part of each CDR3. D genes are given only for firm matches. Not all rows give a size; the values are once, few, many and, for expanded clones, a class.

size,D,J,V,CDR3,DNA
NA,NA,TRBJ2-3,TRBV6-5,CASSYSSGVTDTQYF,TGTGCCAGCAGTTACTCGTCGGGGGTCACAGATACGCAGTATTTT
NA,NA,TRBJ2-7,TRBV7-9,CASSVRDNSYEQYF,TGTGCCAGCAGCGTCCGGGACAACTCCTACGAGCAGTACTTC
NA,NA,TRBJ1-5,TRBV6-6,CASSYAQYSNQPQHF,TGTGCCAGCAGTTACGCACAGTATAGCAATCAGCCCCAGCATTTT
NA,NA,TRBJ2-7,TRBV5-6,CASSLLPDSSYEQYF,TGTGCCAGCAGCTTACTCCCCGACAGCTCCTACGAGCAGTACTTC
NA,NA,TRBJ2-2,TRBV7-2,CASSSILNTGELFF,TGTGCCAGCAGCTCGATACTGAACACCGGGGAGCTGTTTTTT
NA,NA,TRBJ1-1,TRBV7-7,CAGDSGEKMNTEAFF,TGTGCCGGAGACAGTGGGGAAAAAATGAACACTGAAGCTTTCTTT
NA,TRBD1,TRBJ1-2,TRBV7-2,CASSLRFGQGDDYGYTF,TGTGCCAGCAGCTTAAGATTCGGGCAGGGGGACGACTATGGCTACACCTTC
NA,NA,TRBJ1-5,TRBV7-2,CASSATDSNQPQHF,TGTGCCAGCAGCGCGACAGATAGCAATCAGCCCCAGCATTTT
NA,NA,TRBJ2-2,TRBV27,CASSFRQTQGPGELFF,TGTGCCAGCAGTTTCCGCCAAACACAGGGCCCTGGGGAGCTGTTTTTT
NA,NA,TRBJ2-1,TRBV19,CASSISDNEQFF,TGTGCCAGTAGTATAAGCGACAATGAGCAGTTCTTC
once,NA,TRBJ1-2,TRBV27,CASSLAQNYGYTF,TGTGCCAGCAGTTTAGCACAGAACTATGGCTACACCTTC
NA,NA,TRBJ2-5,TRBV7-9,CASSLYEGDQETQYF,TGTGCCAGCAGCTTATACGAGGGAGACCAAGAGACCCAGTACTTC
NA,NA,TRBJ1-2,TRBV9,CASSAQGAGYTF,TGTGCCAGCAGTGCACAAGGAGCTGGCTACACCTTC
NA,NA,TRBJ2-1,TRBV19,CASSPRLDNEQFF,TGTGCCAGTAGTCCCCGACTAGACAATGAGCAGTTCTTC
NA,NA,TRBJ2-7,TRBV7-9,CASSLGGFYEQYF,TGTGCCAGCAGCTTAGGCGGGTTCTACGAGCAGTACTTC
NA,NA,TRBJ2-1,TRBV4-1,CASSQETTEYNEQFF,TGCGCCAGCAGCCAGGAAACGACAGAGTACAATGAGCAGTTCTTC
NA,TRBD1,TRBJ1-2,TRBV6-5,CASSYRTGEDGYTF,TGTGCCAGCAGTTACCGTACAGGGGAGGACGGCTACACCTTC
NA,TRBD2,TRBJ2-1,TRBV4-1,CASSLSAGESYNEQFF,TGCGCCAGCAGCCTCTCAGCGGGAGAATCCTACAATGAGCAGTTCTTC
NA,TRBD1,TRBJ1-2,TRBV5-1,CASSFEQGSFDYGYTF,TGCGCCAGCAGCTTCGAACAGGGGTCGTTCGACTATGGCTACACCTTC
NA,NA,TRBJ2-2,TRBV5-8,CASSRVFLTGELFF,TGTGCCAGCAGCCGGGTCTTCCTCACCGGGGAGCTGTTTTTT
NA,TRBD2,TRBJ2-3,TRBV27,CASSPSTSGRDTQYF,TGTGCCAGCAGTCCCTCGACTAGCGGGAGGGATACGCAGTATTTT
NA,TRBD2,TRBJ2-3,TRBV4-3,CASSHYSGESTDTQYF,TGCGCCAGCAGCCATTACAGCGGGGAAAGCACAGATACGCAGTATTTT
NA,TRBD1,TRBJ1-1,TRBV19,CASIIRGNAEAFF,TGTGCCAGTATCATCAGGGGGAACGCTGAAGCTTTCTTT
NA,TRBD2,TRBJ2-3,TRBV15,CATSLKVVAGDTTDTQYF,TGTGCCACCAGCCTCAAAGTCGTAGCGGGGGACACCACAGATACGCAGTATTTT
NA,TRBD1,TRBJ1-2,TRBV28,CASSQQGAGGYTF,TGTGCCAGCAGTCAACAGGGGGCTGGAGGCTACACCTTC
NA,NA,TRBJ2-3,TRBV7-9,CASSLLGLGGYTQYF,TGTGCCAGCAGCTTGTTGGGTCTAGGGGGTTATACGCAGTATTTT
NA,NA,TRBJ2-5,TRBV7-2,CASSYNTVPGGETQYF,TGTGCCAGCAGCTATAACACGGTACCCGGGGGAGAGACCCAGTACTTC
NA,NA,TRBJ1-1,TRBV19,CASRPQWNTEAFF,TGTGCCAGTAGACCACAGTGGAACACTGAAGCTTTCTTT
NA,TRBD1,TRBJ2-1,TRBV28,CASSLEDRADNEQFF,TGTGCCAGCAGTTTAGAGGACAGGGCGGATAATGAGCAGTTCTTC
NA,NA,TRBJ1-5,TRBV19,CASSPSSDQPQHF,TGTGCCAGTAGTCCCTCCAGTGATCAGCCCCAGCATTTT